Below are 18 T cell receptor beta chains sequenced from a single sample in a study of shared clonotypes between healthy human individuals. Profiling relied on immunoSEQ multiplex PCR, and the TCRdb table lists in-frame clones only, not all of them. The profile shows roughly 2.2 million clones, 85% to 95% of them singletons. The source material was naive CD4+ T cells from PBMCs. Subset meaning: CD45RA+ positively selected. The receptors were sampled from a man aged 18 to 29 in good health. Some clones in this sample may be carry-over from other donors' samples.

The chain couples TRBV4-1 to TRBJ1-3; possibly TRBD1 for D (5 bases). V was pared by 4 bases and J by 5 bases, with 15 bases between. CDR3 length: 15 residues. Germline V gives CDR1 MGHRA, CDR2 YSYEKL. For the CDR3, the DNA is TGCGCCAGCAGCCCGCCGGGACCGATCCGAAACACCATATATTTT. This sequence encodes CASSPPGPIRNTIYF.

V and J are TRBV20-1 and TRBJ1-4, with no clear D. Germline V gene sequence: CDR1 DFQATT, CDR2 SNEGSKA (reference sequence). The V end was cut by 1 base, the J end by 8 bases, with 5 bases between. The CDR3 has 11 residues. The chain's CDR3 is CSARVKEKLFF. The CDR3 region has the DNA TGCAGTGCTAGAGTCAAGGAAAAACTGTTTTTT.

The CDR3 loop reads CSVEIGMNTEAFF. DNA of the CDR3: TGCAGCGTTGAAATCGGGATGAACACTGAAGCTTTCTTT. V is TRBV29-1 and J is TRBJ1-1; no clear D. The CDR3 totals 13 residues. The V gene's germline CDR1 is SQVTM and CDR2 ANQGSEA. The ends were cut back, 2 bases at V and 0 bases at J, with 7 bases in the middle.

In DNA, the CDR3 is TGTGCCAGCAGCTTATTGTCAGGGACCCACGAGCAGTACTTC. It codes for CASSLLSGTHEQYF. The V gene is TRBV7-9, the J gene TRBJ2-7, with D perhaps matching TRBD1 or TRBD2 (5 bases each). This CDR3 comprises 14 residues. Germline V CDR1 and CDR2: SEHNR, FQNEAQ (reference sequence). V was trimmed by 2 bases and J by 5 bases, leaving 13 bases between them. The whole variable domain, filled in from reference TRBV7-9 and TRBJ2-7, reads DTGVSQNPRHKITKRGQNVTFRCDPISEHNRLYWYRQTLGQGPEFLTYFQNEAQLEKSRLLSDRFSAERPKGSFSTLEIQRTEQGDSAMYLCASSLLSGTHEQYFGPGTRLTVT.

This chain joins TRBV28 and TRBJ2-7, with D uncertain. V lost 5 bases and J lost 1, with 15 bases in between. The length of the CDR3 is 15 residues. The germline CDR1 and CDR2 sequences are MDHEN and SYDVKM. The CDR3 coding sequence is TGTGCCAGCAGTAAGACGAAGGGAATTTCCTACGAGCAGTACTTC. Amino acids: CASSKTKGISYEQYF.

Turning to this clone: Distinct nucleotide sequences in the sample also encode this CDR3. The V call is TRBV5-1, the J call TRBJ2-3, with TRBD2 as a possible D gene (6 bases). V lost 2 bases and J lost 2, with 9 bases in between. CDR1 is SGHRS, CDR2 YFSETQ, per germline. The CDR3 length is 14 residues. CDR3 coding DNA: TGCGCCAGCAGCTTCAGCGGGTACACAGATACGCAGTATTTT. Amino acid sequence: CASSFSGYTDTQYF.

V and J are TRBV4-3 and TRBJ2-7; D uncertain. V was trimmed by 0 bases and J by 2 bases, leaving 11 bases between them. From germline, CDR1 is LGHNA and CDR2 YSLEER. This CDR3 comprises 15 residues. The CDR3 nucleotides read TGCGCCAGCAGCCAAGATAGTCCGGGCCCCTACGAGCAGTACTTC. It is translated as CASSQDSPGPYEQYF.

As to this clone: Distinct nucleotide sequences in the sample also encode this CDR3. The rearrangement uses TRBV28 and TRBJ2-3; unclear D gene. This CDR3 has 14 residues. Trimming left V 5 bases short and J 0 bases short, with 9 bases between. Germline CDR1 and CDR2: MDHEN and SYDVKM. The chain's CDR3 is CASSLDPSTDTQYF. CDR3 sequence (DNA): TGTGCCAGCAGTCTAGACCCTAGCACAGATACGCAGTATTTT.

The chain uses TRBV5-4 and TRBJ2-3, with D possibly matching TRBD2 (6 bases). The CDR3 has 12 amino acids. Germline V gene lookup returns CDR1 SGHNT and CDR2 YYREEE (reference sequence). V gave up 5 bases and J gave up 5 bases, with 9 bases separating them. CDR3 sequence reads: CASRRDQDTQYF. The CDR3 bases are TGTGCCAGCAGGCGGGACCAAGATACGCAGTATTTT.

The chain employs TRBV4-1 and TRBJ2-1; the D call may be TRBD1 or TRBD2 (5 bases each). Germline CDR1 reads MGHRA; CDR2 reads YSYEKL. The ends were cut back, 4 bases at V and 5 bases at J, with 12 bases in the middle. CDR3 length: 14 residues. CDR3 sequence: CASSRFGTDNEQFF. The DNA for the CDR3 is TGCGCCAGCAGCCGATTCGGGACCGACAATGAGCAGTTCTTC.

Concerning this clone: Since no conserved phenylalanine or tryptophan closes the CDR3, a read error is the likely cause. The CDR3 nucleotides are TGTGCCAGCAGTTCCTTAGCGGGCGACTCCTACGAGCAGTACCTC. Translation gives CASSSLAGDSYEQYL. The chain recombines TRBV28 with TRBJ2-7; 7 nucleotides line up with TRBD2. In germline, CDR1 is MDHEN, CDR2 SYDVKM. V shed 4 bases, J shed 0 bases, and the junction held 6 bases outside the gene matches. The CDR3 has 15 residues.

The V call is TRBV6-4, the J call TRBJ2-7; unclear D gene. Germline lookup yields CDR1 MRHNA and CDR2 SNTAGT. Trimming pared 8 bases from V and 9 bases from J, leaving 11 bases between. The CDR3 spans 10 residues. The CDR3 loop is CASFDALQYF. CDR3 nucleotide sequence: TGTGCCAGCTTCGACGCGTTGCAGTACTTC.

V is TRBV2 and J is TRBJ2-7; 9 bases match TRBD1. CDR1 is SNHLY and CDR2 is FYNNEI in the germline V gene. J was trimmed by 5 bases and V by 6 bases; bases with no gene match: 14. The CDR3 length is 16 residues. As DNA, the CDR3 is TGTGCCAGCAGCAGAGAGGGACAGGGTGATTATAACGAGCAGTACTTC. It specifies CASSREGQGDYNEQYF.

The chain recombines TRBV5-1 with TRBJ2-7; possibly TRBD1 or TRBD2 for D (5 bases each). The CDR3 has 15 residues. Germline V gene sequence: CDR1 SGHRS, CDR2 YFSETQ. With 1 base removed from V and 4 bases from J, the gap between germline ends came to 15 bases. CDR3 amino acids: CASSLRGPSGYEQYF. CDR3 sequence (DNA): TGCGCCAGCAGCTTGAGGGGACCCTCCGGATACGAGCAGTACTTC.

In the case of this clone: A read error may account for a junction end that differs from germline. The chain is built from TRBV25-1 and TRBJ2-5; the D is unclear. This CDR3 spans 9 amino acids. Germline CDR1 and CDR2: MGHDK and SYGVNS. DNA for the CDR3: TGTGCCAGCAGTCCGCAAAACAACTTC. Translating it yields CASSPQNNF.

V gene TRBV6-5 combines with J gene TRBJ2-6; no definite D call. Germline V CDR1 and CDR2: MNHEY, SVGAGI. V gave up 3 bases and J gave up 2 bases, with 8 bases separating them. The CDR3 is 15 amino acids. The CDR3 coding sequence is TGTGCCAGCAGTTATGAAGTTGCTGGGGCCAACGTCCTGACTTTC. Its protein product is CASSYEVAGANVLTF.

This chain links TRBV11-3 with TRBJ2-1; a weak D match, TRBD1 (5 bases). Germline CDR1 SGHNT, CDR2 YENEEA. The length of the CDR3 is 15 residues. V gave up 8 bases and J gave up 1 base, with 15 bases separating them. The CDR3 region is CASLSLDNSYNEQFF. As DNA, the CDR3 is TGTGCCAGCCTCTCCCTGGACAATTCCTACAATGAGCAGTTCTTC.

The chain combines TRBV7-9 with TRBJ2-7; D unresolved. Germline loops: CDR1 SEHNR, CDR2 FQNEAQ (reference sequence). V was pared by 5 bases and J by 2 bases, with 7 bases between. The CDR3 is 12 residues long. CDR3 DNA: TGTGCCAGCAGCCCTGAGGCCTACGAGCAGTACTTC. This gives the protein CASSPEAYEQYF.